These 5 T cell receptor beta chains were sequenced from one sample in a study of STAT5B mutations in CD4+ large granular lymphocyte leukemia. Generated by immunoSEQ multiplex PCR, the TCRdb table keeps only in-frame clones and is missing some. The data show thousands of clones, 85% to 90% seen once. The source material was PBMCs. These receptors were taken from a woman in her 70s with CD4+ T-cell large granular lymphocyte leukemia.

The chain employs TRBV19 and TRBJ1-1; TRBD1 matches at 8 bases. V lost 4 bases and J lost 4; bases outside the gene matches: 14. The CDR3 extends over 17 amino acids. Germline V CDR1 and CDR2: LNHDA, SQIVND (reference sequence). This chain's CDR3 is CASSKRPGQGSSTEAFF. CDR3 nucleotides: TGTGCCAGTAGTAAAAGACCCGGACAGGGTAGCAGCACTGAAGCTTTCTTT.

J is TRBJ1-3 and V is TRBV6-6, with a weak D call TRBD1 (5 bases). V lost 10 bases to trimming and J lost 4 bases, with 20 bases between them. From germline, CDR1 is MNHNY and CDR2 SVGAGI (reference sequence). The CDR3 totals 15 residues. CDR3 protein: CATPGRGRRGNTIYF. The CDR3 nucleotides read TGTGCCACCCCCGGGAGGGGCCGGCGGGGAAACACCATATATTTT.

This clone was seen only a few times. This chain links TRBV27 with TRBJ1-2; possibly TRBD1 for D (6 bases). Germline V gives CDR1 MNHEY, CDR2 SMNVEV (reference sequence). The CDR3 contains 13 residues. Trimming cost V 8 bases and J 4 bases, with 14 bases left between them. The DNA for the CDR3 is TGTGCCAGCGGTACCACAGGGTTCTATGGCTACACCTTC. Protein product: CASGTTGFYGYTF.

The gene calls are TRBV28 and TRBJ2-5; weak D call: TRBD1 (8 bases). CDR1 and CDR2 (germline): MDHEN, SYDVKM. There are 16 residues in the CDR3. V was shortened by 4 bases and J by 9 bases, with 24 bases between the two germline ends. CDR3 in DNA: TGTGCCAGCAGTTCCCGGACAGGGAGGGCTGTGGGGGCCCAGTACTTC. This translates into CASSSRTGRAVGAQYF.

The chain links TRBV4-2 to TRBJ1-3; weak D call: TRBD1 (6 bases). CDR3 size: 16 residues. CDR1 is LGHNA and CDR2 is YNFKEQ in the germline V gene. V was clipped by 0 bases and J by 6 bases, with 15 bases between them. The CDR3 DNA sequence: TGTGCCAGCAGCCAAGATCGCAGGGGCTCGGAAAACACCATATATTTT. It codes for CASSQDRRGSENTIYF.